This T cell receptor beta chain stems from a study of Graves' ophthalmopathy and Graves' hyperthyroidism. General study results and limits: The 13-signature model separated ophthalmopathy from stable hyperthyroidism at 85% to 90% sensitivity and 80% to 84% specificity. Sensitivity of about 70% and specificity of 72% to 80% were achieved by the model that predicted ophthalmopathy progression. Blood was where most expanded thyroid clonotypes above 0.001 frequency also turned up.

The V end lost 0 bases, the J end lost 0 bases, and 11 bases lay between the germline ends. This CDR3 is 16 amino acids long. CDR1 and CDR2 (germline): MNHEY, SVGAGI. Turning to this clonotype: What it binds is unknown.

Patients with other autoimmune diseases, uncontrolled infections, pregnancy or lactation were excluded. TCR beta CDR3 regions were amplified from RNA transcripts. An opening RT-PCR round employed HTBI primers and preceded a second-round multiplex PCR. MiXCR was run by TCRdb on the multiplex PCR reads, yielding one entry per CDR3 protein. This table has roughly 160,000 distinct CDR3 sequences, roughly 37% appearing once. The rearrangement uses TRBV6-5 and TRBJ1-2, with unresolved D. This sequence was found in a woman between 40 and 55 years old with Graves' ophthalmopathy. The specimen sequenced was peripheral blood. CDR3 sequence: CASSYSPGPANYGYTF. In nucleotides, the CDR3 is TGTGCCAGCAGTTACTCTCCGGGCCCAGCTAACTATGGCTACACCTTC.